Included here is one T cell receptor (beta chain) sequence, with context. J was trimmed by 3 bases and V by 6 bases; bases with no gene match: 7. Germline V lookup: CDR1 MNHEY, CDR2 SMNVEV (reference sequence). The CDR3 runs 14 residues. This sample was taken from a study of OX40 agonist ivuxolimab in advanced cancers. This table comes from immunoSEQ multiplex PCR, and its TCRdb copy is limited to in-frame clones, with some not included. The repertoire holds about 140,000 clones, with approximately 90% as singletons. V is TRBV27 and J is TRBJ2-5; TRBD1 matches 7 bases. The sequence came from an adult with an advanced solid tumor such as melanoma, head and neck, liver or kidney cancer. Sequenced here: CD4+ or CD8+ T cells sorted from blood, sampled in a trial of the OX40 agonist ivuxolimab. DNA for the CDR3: TGTGCCAGCAGACTATACAGGGGTGAAGAGACCCAGTACTTC. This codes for CASRLYRGEETQYF.